The clone carrying this T cell receptor (beta chain) came up a few times. Its specificity is unknown. The entry originates in a study of T cell repertoires in cytomegalovirus infection. Across the study: CMV infection plus the matching HLA type was flagged by public TCR beta signatures.

V trimming: 5 bases; J trimming: 0 bases; junction bases outside the gene matches: 7. There are 15 residues in the CDR3. In germline, CDR1 is MNHNS, CDR2 SASEGT. TCRdb ran MiXCR on the reads and lists one entry per CDR3 protein. The data show around 300,000 distinct CDR3 sequences, with roughly a quarter seen just once and about 14% held by the top ten. Points from the study as a whole: It was HLA-C-restricted CMV-specific TCR beta clonotypes that dominated the response ex vivo.

The chain is built from TRBV6-1 and TRBJ2-7; 7 bases are a match to TRBD1. Input material: PBMCs. The clonotype was recovered from a human donor in good health (CMV status not recorded). Some clones in this sample may be carry-over from other donors' samples. CDR3 region: CASSRDSLSSYEQYF. CDR3 coding DNA: TGTGCCAGCAGTCGGGACAGCTTAAGCTCCTACGAGCAGTACTTC.